These 8 T cell receptor beta chains share one sample of origin, sequenced in a study of cytomegalovirus exposure and HLA in healthy donors. The PCR used 60 Vbeta and 13 Jbeta primers. This table comes from immunoSEQ multiplex PCR, and its TCRdb copy is limited to in-frame clones, with some not included. The sample contains 100,000 to 120,000 clones, 65% to 80% of which appear only once. The sequencing sample was made of PBMCs. The receptor source for this set is a woman aged 55-69 years in good health and CMV-seropositive.

This chain links TRBV9 with TRBJ2-1; 12 nucleotides align to TRBD2. This CDR3 is built from 14 residues. Trimming removed 3 bases from V and 8 bases from J; junction bases left unmatched: 3. Germline V gene lookup returns CDR1 SGDLS and CDR2 YYNGEE. The CDR3 loop is CASSAGLAGYEQFF. CDR3 in DNA: TGTGCCAGCAGCGCAGGACTAGCGGGATATGAGCAGTTCTTC. Supplemented by reference TRBV9 and TRBJ2-1, the full variable domain reads DSGVTQTPKHLITATGQRVTLRCSPRSGDLSVYWYQQSLDQGLQFLIQYYNGEERAKGNILERFSAQQFPDLHSELNLSSLELGDSALYFCASSAGLAGYEQFFGPGTRLTVL.

V gene TRBV27 combines with J gene TRBJ1-1; no clear D gene. Germline V CDR1 and CDR2: MNHEY, SMNVEV (reference sequence). CDR3 size: 13 residues. V shed 4 bases and J shed 1 base, with 7 bases lying between them. The CDR3 here is CASSSPGNTEAFF. CDR3 bases: TGTGCCAGCAGTTCGCCAGGGAACACTGAAGCTTTCTTT.

The V call is TRBV6-6, the J call TRBJ2-5, with TRBD1 matching over 10 bases. Germline assignment: CDR1 MNHNY and CDR2 SVGAGI (reference sequence). Losses at the gene ends were 2 bases for V and 7 bases for J; bases not matched to a gene: 7. This CDR3 comprises 15 residues. CDR3 amino acids: CASSYPDRGRMTQYF. As DNA, the CDR3 is TGTGCCAGCAGTTACCCCGACAGGGGGCGAATGACCCAGTACTTC.

V and J are TRBV5-1 and TRBJ2-2, with D hard to call. The CDR3 has 12 residues. Germline CDR1 is SGHRS and CDR2 is YFSETQ. Trimming removed 0 bases from V and 7 bases from J, with 4 bases in between. The CDR3 DNA sequence: TGCGCCAGCAGCTTGGGTCTCGGGGAGCTGTTTTTT. It yields the protein CASSLGLGELFF.

This chain joins TRBV7-2 and TRBJ1-2; D is possibly TRBD1 (5 bases). The germline V gene has CDR1 SGHTA and CDR2 FQGNSA. With 2 bases removed from V and 0 bases from J, the gap between germline ends came to 13 bases. The CDR3 runs to 16 residues. CDR3 amino acids: CASSLSYRNSNYGYTF. The DNA of the CDR3 is TGTGCCAGCAGCTTATCCTACAGGAACTCTAACTATGGCTACACCTTC.

This clone was counted a few times. This chain uses TRBV7-6 with TRBJ2-3; TRBD2 agrees at 13 bases. The CDR3 is 18 amino acids. The germline CDR1 and CDR2 sequences are SGHVS and FNYEAQ. V shed 1 base and J 2 bases; nucleotides not matched to a gene: 6. CDR3 sequence: CASSLVRTSGRHTDTQYF. The DNA for the CDR3 is TGTGCCAGCAGCTTAGTCAGGACTAGCGGGAGACACACAGATACGCAGTATTTT.

The V and J genes are TRBV7-9 and TRBJ1-4; D uncertain. The CDR3 length is 13 residues. CDR1 and CDR2 from the germline V gene are SEHNR and FQNEAQ (reference sequence). V dropped 7 bases and J dropped 5 bases, with 11 bases sitting between them. CDR3 region: CASTPSENEKLFF. CDR3 bases: TGTGCCAGCACCCCAAGCGAAAATGAAAAACTGTTTTTT.

The chain joins TRBV7-2 to TRBJ2-2; perhaps TRBD2 as D (5 bases). The V gene lost 3 bases and the J gene lost 5 bases, with 7 bases spanning the gap. Germline V gene data show CDR1 as SGHTA and CDR2 as FQGNSA. The CDR3 extends over 13 amino acids. The CDR3 DNA follows: TGTGCCAGCAGCTTCACTAGTACCGGGGAGCTGTTTTTT. Translating it yields CASSFTSTGELFF. Variable domain in full (rest from reference TRBV7-2 and TRBJ2-2): GAGVSQSPSNKVTEKGKDVELRCDPISGHTALYWYRQSLGQGLEFLIYFQGNSAPDKSGLPSDRFSAERTGGSVSTLTIQRTQQEDSAVYLCASSFTSTGELFFGEGSRLTVL.